This T cell receptor beta chain was sequenced during a study of blood T cell repertoires in COVID-19. About the study: PBMCs, B-cell-depleted T cells, or T cells provided the cDNA or gDNA that made up the material.

Everyone who took part was about 18 to 90 years old, and they came from over 20 US areas. Membership in each cohort depended on participant-reported clinical history. Germline CDR1 reads LNHDA; CDR2 reads SQIVND (reference sequence). The CDR3 totals 15 residues. The V and J ends lost 3 bases and 5 bases respectively, with 13 bases between them. In the source study's methods: Estimation of nucleated cell counts relied on the amplification of reference gene primers. Sequencing used immunoSEQ multiplex PCR; TCRdb keeps in-frame clones, though not all of them. Clone size and the V and J calls come from that table; the DNA yielded D and trimming. The sample has approximately 300,000 clones; under 95% are singletons.

The chain uses TRBV19 and TRBJ2-2; a weak D match, TRBD1 (5 bases). Sequenced sample: PBMCs or T cells enriched from blood (not recorded which). This sequence originates from a woman under 40 who had recovered from COVID-19. CDR3 DNA: TGTGCCAGTAGTATGGGGCAGGGAAGGACCGGGGAGCTGTTTTTT. Protein product: CASSMGQGRTGELFF.